One sample yielded the 11 T cell receptor beta chains listed below, sequenced in a study of T cells after yellow fever vaccination. Using its own MiXCR run on the 5' RACE reads, TCRdb lists one record per CDR3 protein. The data show tens of thousands of distinct CDR3 sequences, around 7.3% seen once. Here the sequenced sample was CD8+ T cells sorted from PBMCs, taken on the day of the yellow fever booster vaccination. The source of these receptors is a young man who received the YFV17D yellow fever vaccine.

The chain combines TRBV6-5 with TRBJ1-1; the D is unclear. CDR3 length: 14 amino acids. V lost 2 bases and J 3 bases, leaving 10 bases between the germline ends. Per germline, CDR1 MNHEY and CDR2 SVGAGI. The CDR3 spells CASSYGSQDTEAFF. In DNA, the CDR3 is TGTGCCAGCAGTTACGGGAGTCAGGACACTGAAGCTTTCTTT.

J is TRBJ2-7 and V is TRBV6-5; 10 bases are a match to TRBD1. This CDR3 region has 16 residues. The V gene's germline CDR1 is MNHEY and CDR2 SVGAGI. Trimming cost V 0 bases and J 7 bases; bases outside gene matches: 9. The CDR3 sequence is CASSYSRDRGLGEQYF. In DNA form, the CDR3 reads TGTGCCAGCAGTTACTCGAGAGACAGGGGGCTGGGGGAGCAGTACTTC.

This clonotype was found a few times. The rearrangement uses TRBV9 and TRBJ2-2, with 8 positions matching TRBD1. The CDR3 extends over 16 amino acids. Per germline, CDR1 SGDLS and CDR2 YYNGEE. Trimming removed 3 bases from V and 0 bases from J; junction bases left unmatched: 4. CDR3 coding DNA: TGTGCCAGCAGCGAAACAGGGGGACCGAACACCGGGGAGCTGTTTTTT. Its translation is CASSETGGPNTGELFF.

This clonotype was seen a handful of times. V is TRBV6-6 and J is TRBJ1-2; D might be TRBD1 (5 bases). V dropped 5 bases and J dropped 2 bases, with 9 bases sitting between them. Germline CDR1 is MNHNY and CDR2 is SVGAGI (reference sequence). This CDR3 contains 13 residues. The CDR3 bases are TGTGCCAGCAGTGGGGCCGAGAACTATGGCTACACCTTC. It codes for CASSGAENYGYTF.

Ten or more counts support this clonotype. V is TRBV2 and J is TRBJ2-2, with D perhaps matching TRBD1 (7 bases). Germline V CDR1 and CDR2: SNHLY, FYNNEI. The V gene lost 6 bases and the J gene lost 4 bases, with 12 bases spanning the gap. The CDR3 is made up of 14 amino acids. The chain's CDR3 is CASREGARTGELFF. The CDR3 DNA follows: TGTGCCAGCAGGGAGGGGGCGCGCACCGGGGAGCTGTTTTTT.

This sequence joins TRBV29-1 and TRBJ2-7, with a weak D call TRBD2 (6 bases). Trimming took 4 bases from V and 0 from J, leaving 13 bases between them. CDR1 and CDR2 from the germline V gene are SQVTM and ANQGSEA. The CDR3 has 14 amino acids. This CDR3 is CSVAGGESSYEQYF. DNA for the CDR3: TGCAGCGTTGCGGGCGGGGAGAGCTCCTACGAGCAGTACTTC.

The table lists this clonotype with many counts. The rearrangement links TRBV7-9 to TRBJ2-7; D is unresolved. The CDR3 runs 11 residues. The ends were cut back, 6 bases at V and 0 bases at J, with 3 bases in the middle. Germline CDR1 is SEHNR and CDR2 is FQNEAQ (reference sequence). Here the CDR3 DNA reads TGTGCCAGCAGTCCCTCCTACGAGCAGTACTTC. Protein product: CASSPSYEQYF.

This clonotype appeared a few times. The J gene is TRBJ2-1, the V gene TRBV20-1, with 10 positions matching TRBD1. Looked up from germline, CDR1 is DFQATT and CDR2 is SNEGSKA (reference sequence). V was clipped by 5 bases and J by 1 base; unmatched bases: 2. The CDR3 spans 14 residues. The CDR3 DNA sequence: TGCAGTGCTCTGGGACAGGGGTCCTACAATGAGCAGTTCTTC. This codes for CSALGQGSYNEQFF.

Ten or more counts support this clonotype. The CDR3 region is CASWRGNEQFF. CDR3 DNA sequence: TGTGCCAGCTGGCGAGGTAATGAGCAGTTCTTC. The V gene is TRBV12-3 or TRBV12-4, the J gene TRBJ2-1, with no clear D. V was trimmed by 8 bases and J by 7 bases, leaving 9 bases between them. The CDR3 sequence is 11 residues long.

The rearrangement uses TRBV12-3 or TRBV12-4 and TRBJ2-3, with D maybe TRBD1 (5 bases). The V end was cut by 3 bases, the J end by 6 bases, with 13 bases between. The CDR3 covers 14 residues. The CDR3 region has the DNA TGTGCCAGCAGTTTGTTAGGGGCGGTGGATACGCAGTATTTT. It specifies CASSLLGAVDTQYF.

This clonotype was detected a few times. The genes are TRBV7-9 and TRBJ2-7, with D perhaps matching TRBD1 (7 bases). Trimming removed 4 bases from V and 5 bases from J, with 12 bases in between. Germline V gene lookup returns CDR1 SEHNR and CDR2 FQNEAQ (reference sequence). This CDR3 is 13 amino acids long. DNA of the CDR3: TGTGCCAGCAGCTCAGGGGGGTTGAACGAGCAGTACTTC. Translation: CASSSGGLNEQYF.